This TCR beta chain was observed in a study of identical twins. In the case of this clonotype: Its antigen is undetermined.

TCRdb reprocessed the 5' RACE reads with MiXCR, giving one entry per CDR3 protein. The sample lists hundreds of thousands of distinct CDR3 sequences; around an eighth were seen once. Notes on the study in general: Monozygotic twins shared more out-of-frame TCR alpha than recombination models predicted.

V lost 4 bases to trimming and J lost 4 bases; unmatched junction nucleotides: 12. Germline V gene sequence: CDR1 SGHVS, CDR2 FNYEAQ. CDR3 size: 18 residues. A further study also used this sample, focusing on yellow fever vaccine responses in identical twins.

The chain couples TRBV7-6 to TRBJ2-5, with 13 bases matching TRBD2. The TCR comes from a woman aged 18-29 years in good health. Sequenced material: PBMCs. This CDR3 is CASSSTSGLAGVGETQYF. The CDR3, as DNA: TGTGCCAGCAGCTCAACCTCTGGACTAGCGGGAGTTGGAGAGACCCAGTACTTC. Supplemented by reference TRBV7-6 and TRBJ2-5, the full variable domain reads GAGVSQSPRYKVTKRGQDVALRCDPISGHVSLYWYRQALGQGPEFLTYFNYEAQQDKSGLPNDRFSAERPEGSISTLTIQRTEQRDSAMYRCASSSTSGLAGVGETQYFGPGTRLLVL.